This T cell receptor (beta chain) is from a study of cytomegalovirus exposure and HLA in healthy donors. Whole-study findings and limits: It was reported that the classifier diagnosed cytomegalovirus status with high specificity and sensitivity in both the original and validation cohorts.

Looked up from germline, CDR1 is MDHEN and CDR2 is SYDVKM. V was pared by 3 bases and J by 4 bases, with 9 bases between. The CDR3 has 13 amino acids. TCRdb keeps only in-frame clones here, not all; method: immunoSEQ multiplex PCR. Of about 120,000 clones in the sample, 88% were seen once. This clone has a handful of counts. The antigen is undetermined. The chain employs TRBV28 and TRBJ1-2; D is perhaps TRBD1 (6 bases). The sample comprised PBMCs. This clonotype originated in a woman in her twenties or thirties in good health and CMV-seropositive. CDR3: CASSFGRGYGYTF. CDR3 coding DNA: TGTGCCAGCAGTTTTGGCAGGGGCTATGGCTACACCTTC.